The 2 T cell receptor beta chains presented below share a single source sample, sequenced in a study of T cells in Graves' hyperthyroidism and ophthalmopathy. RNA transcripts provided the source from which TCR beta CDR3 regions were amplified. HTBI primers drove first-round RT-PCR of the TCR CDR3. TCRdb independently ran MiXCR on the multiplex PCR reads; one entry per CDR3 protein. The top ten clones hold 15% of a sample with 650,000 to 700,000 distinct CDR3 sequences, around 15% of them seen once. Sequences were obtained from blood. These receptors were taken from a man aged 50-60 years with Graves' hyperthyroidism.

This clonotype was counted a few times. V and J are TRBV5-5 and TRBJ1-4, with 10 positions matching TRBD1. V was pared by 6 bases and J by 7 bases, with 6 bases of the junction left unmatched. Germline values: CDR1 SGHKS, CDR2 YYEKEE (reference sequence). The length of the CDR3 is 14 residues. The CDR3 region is CASNKGQGTEKLFF. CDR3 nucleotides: TGTGCCAGCAACAAGGGACAGGGGACTGAAAAACTGTTTTTT.

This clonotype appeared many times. The CDR3 nucleotides read TGTGCCAGCAGCTTATACTCGGTAGCGGGAAAGGACTACGAGCAGTACTTC. Translated: CASSLYSVAGKDYEQYF. The genes are TRBV11-1 and TRBJ2-7, with 8 bases matching TRBD2. There are 17 residues in the CDR3. The V and J ends lost 2 bases and 3 bases, in that order; junction bases with no gene match: 12. Germline V gene lookup returns CDR1 SGHAT and CDR2 FQDESV (reference sequence). Complete variable domain (other parts from reference TRBV11-1 and TRBJ2-7): EAEVAQSPRYKITEKSQAVAFWCDPISGHATLYWYRQILGQGPELLVQFQDESVVDDSQLPKDRFSAERLKGVDSTLKIQPAELGDSAMYLCASSLYSVAGKDYEQYFGPGTRLTVT.